Listed below are T cell receptor beta chains from one sample, sequenced in a study of identical twins. TCRdb independently ran MiXCR on the 5' RACE reads; one entry per CDR3 protein. The sample lists 350,000 or so distinct CDR3 sequences, around an eighth seen once, with around 6.9% in the top ten. These data were also reused for a study on yellow fever vaccine responses in identical twins.

The material sequenced was CD8+ T cells sorted from blood. Receptor source: a young woman in good health. Both conserved end residues are part of each CDR3. D genes are given only for firm matches. Some rows have no size entry. The others give once, few or many, or a class for an expanded clone.

>TRBJ2-7|NA|TRBV12-3/TRBV12-4|NA
TGTGCCAGCAGCCAGGGTCTATGGGAGCAGTACTTC
CASSQGLWEQYF
>TRBJ1-5|many|TRBV12-3/TRBV12-4|TRBD1
TGTGCCAGCAGTTTTAACTCGGACAGGGGAAATCAGCCCCAGCATTTT
CASSFNSDRGNQPQHF
>TRBJ2-6|NA|TRBV4-1|NA
TGCGCCAGCAGCCAAGATCCCAGGGTCTCTGGGGCCAACGTCCTGACTTTC
CASSQDPRVSGANVLTF
>TRBJ2-1|NA|TRBV12-3/TRBV12-4|NA
TGTGCCAGCAGTTTGGGGGCTAGCGCGGGCAATGAGCAGTTCTTC
CASSLGASAGNEQFF
>TRBJ2-7|NA|TRBV3-1|NA
TGTGCCAGCAGCCAAGATCTCGGGGTCAGAATCTACGAGCAGTACTTC
CASSQDLGVRIYEQYF
>TRBJ2-3|few|TRBV7-9|TRBD1
TGTGCCAGCAGCTCCCTTGAGGACAGGGGGCGTGCAGATACGCAGTATTTT
CASSSLEDRGRADTQYF
>TRBJ1-1|NA|TRBV7-9|NA
TGTGCCAGCAGCTTAGGTCTGGAGGCGAACACTGAAGCTTTCTTT
CASSLGLEANTEAFF
>TRBJ1-2|NA|TRBV20-1|NA
TGCAGTGCTAGAGACCCGGATTATGGCTACACCTTC
CSARDPDYGYTF
>TRBJ2-1|NA|TRBV3-1|TRBD1
TGTGCCAGCAGCCAAGGGGACAGACTTTACAATGAGCAGTTCTTC
CASSQGDRLYNEQFF
>TRBJ1-6|NA|TRBV28|NA
TGTGCCAGCAGTTTTTTGGGTAATTCACCCCTCCACTTT
CASSFLGNSPLHF
>TRBJ2-1|few|TRBV2|NA
TGTGCCAGCCTTGACTGGGTCTTC
CASLDWVF
>TRBJ1-1|NA|TRBV6-2/TRBV6-3|NA
TGTGCCAGCAGTTACACGAACACTGAAGCTTTCTTT
CASSYTNTEAFF
>TRBJ2-1|few|TRBV20-1|NA
TGCAGTGCTAGAGATGTTCCCGGACATCCCATCTACAATGAGCAGTTCTTC
CSARDVPGHPIYNEQFF
>TRBJ2-3|NA|TRBV7-8|NA
TGTGCCAGCAGCTACTTCCGCCCGGACTCTGACACAGATACGCAGTATTTT
CASSYFRPDSDTDTQYF
>TRBJ2-5|NA|TRBV9|NA
TGTGCCAGCAGCGGAAAGACCCAGTACTTC
CASSGKTQYF
>TRBJ2-7|NA|TRBV20-1|NA
TGCAGTGCTAGAGGCACCGGGACCGCGTACGAGCAGTACTTC
CSARGTGTAYEQYF
>TRBJ1-2|NA|TRBV20-1|NA
TGCAGTGCTAGAGACCAGATGGGGGGCTACACCTTC
CSARDQMGGYTF
>TRBJ2-7|few|TRBV6-5|TRBD2
TGTGCCAGCAGTTACTCGGCGGGAGAGGGCGAGCAGTACTTC
CASSYSAGEGEQYF
>TRBJ2-1|few|TRBV20-1|TRBD2
TGCAGTGCTATCTCTAAGACTAGCGGGATCTACAATGAGCAGTTCTTC
CSAISKTSGIYNEQFF
>TRBJ1-2|NA|TRBV10-3|NA
TGTGCCATCAGACAGGGTTGGAGCTATGGCTACACCTTC
CAIRQGWSYGYTF
>TRBJ1-2|NA|TRBV10-3|NA
TGTGCCATCAGTACAGATGACTATGGCTACACCTTC
CAISTDDYGYTF
>TRBJ1-2|NA|TRBV9|NA
TGTGCCAGCAGCCCCCGGAAGGTTGGAGGCAGGCCTAACTATGGCTACACCTTC
CASSPRKVGGRPNYGYTF
>TRBJ2-7|NA|TRBV2|TRBD1
TGTGCCAGCAGTGAATTACCGGGACAGGGAAGCGACGAGCAGTACTTC
CASSELPGQGSDEQYF
>TRBJ2-7|NA|TRBV5-1|NA
TGCGCCAGCAGTTTTCGGGACAACTCCTACGAGCAGTACTTC
CASSFRDNSYEQYF
>TRBJ1-1|few|TRBV20-1|NA
TGCAGTGCTAGAGATGAGTTGAACACTGAAGCTTTCTTT
CSARDELNTEAFF
>TRBJ1-3|many|TRBV9|NA
TGTGCCAGCAGCCCTGACGGTGGTGGAAACACCATATATTTT
CASSPDGGGNTIYF
>TRBJ2-5|many|TRBV5-1|NA
TGCGCCAGCAGCTTGATGGGACTGCCGGAGACCCAGTACTTC
CASSLMGLPETQYF
>TRBJ2-5|NA|TRBV6-1|TRBD1
TGTGCCAGCAGTACCTGGGACAGGGGGGAAGAGACCCAGTACTTC
CASSTWDRGEETQYF
>TRBJ2-3|NA|TRBV3-1|NA
TGTGCCAGCAGCCAAGATCTCAACACCGGGACGGGGGCAGATACGCAGTATTTT
CASSQDLNTGTGADTQYF
>TRBJ2-1|few|TRBV6-1|TRBD2
TGTGCCAGCAGACAGTCGGGGGGACGGTTTTACAATGAGCAGTTCTTC
CASRQSGGRFYNEQFF
>TRBJ1-2|NA|TRBV9|TRBD1
TGTGCCAGCAGCGGGGACAGTCCCTATGGCTACACCTTC
CASSGDSPYGYTF
>TRBJ2-5|many|TRBV29-1|NA
TGCAGCGTTGAATGGGACTTCGCCCAAGAGACCCAGTACTTC
CSVEWDFAQETQYF
>TRBJ1-1|many|TRBV29-1|NA
TGCAGCGTTGAAGGAGGGGACGGGAACACTGAAGCTTTCTTT
CSVEGGDGNTEAFF
>TRBJ2-4|few|TRBV7-9|NA
TGTGCCAGCAGCCAAGGGAGACTAGCCAAAAACATTCAGTACTTC
CASSQGRLAKNIQYF
>TRBJ1-1|NA|TRBV3-1|NA
TGTGCCAGCAGCCAAGAAGTAGGTCGGAACACTGAAGCTTTCTTT
CASSQEVGRNTEAFF
>TRBJ2-3|NA|TRBV7-6|NA
TGTGCCAGCAGCTTATCAGCGGTCACCTCCACAGATACGCAGTATTTT
CASSLSAVTSTDTQYF
>TRBJ2-1|few|TRBV4-1|NA
TGCGCCAGCAGCCAAGGGAGGGGTCCTTCCTACAATGAGCAGTTCTTC
CASSQGRGPSYNEQFF
>TRBJ2-7|NA|TRBV9|NA
TGTGCCAGCAGCGTAGGTGAACCAAACTACGAGCAGTACTTC
CASSVGEPNYEQYF
>TRBJ2-1|NA|TRBV5-4|NA
TGTGCCAGCAGCCCCCGGGACCCCCAGCGTAATGAGCAGTTCTTC
CASSPRDPQRNEQFF
>TRBJ1-5|many|TRBV4-1|NA
TGCGCCAGCAGCCAAGACGCAGGGGTTTTGAATAATCAGCCCCAGCATTTT
CASSQDAGVLNNQPQHF
>TRBJ1-1|few|TRBV24-1|NA
TGTGCCACCAGTGAGCGGGGAGTGGAAGCTTTCTTT
CATSERGVEAFF
>TRBJ2-5|many|TRBV6-4|TRBD2
TGTGCCAGCAGCCAGACGGGGGGGGGCCAACAAGAGACCCAGTACTTC
CASSQTGGGQQETQYF
>TRBJ2-7|NA|TRBV4-1|NA
TGCGCCAGCAGCCAAGGGGGACCAAACTACGAGCAGTACTTC
CASSQGGPNYEQYF
>TRBJ2-7|many|TRBV29-1|NA
TGCAGCGTTGTTAGCGGAACCACCTACGAGCAGTACTTC
CSVVSGTTYEQYF